The subject of this entry is one T cell receptor beta chain. Measured with immunoSEQ multiplex PCR; TCRdb has only the in-frame clones, and not every one. The sample yields over 300,000 clones, 70% to 90% seen once. The CDR3 is 13 amino acids. The V gene lost 3 bases and the J gene lost 7 bases, with 12 bases spanning the gap. Germline values: CDR1 SEHNR, CDR2 FQNEAQ (reference sequence). This specimen comes from a study of blood T cell repertoires in COVID-19. This TCR was recovered from a young woman who had recovered from COVID-19. The sample comprised PBMCs or T cells enriched from blood (not recorded which). The rearrangement links TRBV7-9 to TRBJ1-1; D remains unclear. The CDR3 loop is CASSFPGFNEAFF. The CDR3 nucleotides are TGTGCCAGCAGCTTCCCCGGGTTCAATGAAGCTTTCTTT. The variable domain in full, with the rest retrieved from reference TRBV7-9 and TRBJ1-1, is DTGVSQNPRHKITKRGQNVTFRCDPISEHNRLYWYRQTLGQGPEFLTYFQNEAQLEKSRLLSDRFSAERPKGSFSTLEIQRTEQGDSAMYLCASSFPGFNEAFFGQGTRLTVV.